The entry below describes one T cell receptor (beta chain). The target antigen is unknown. This record belongs to a study of T cell responses to AZD1222 COVID-19 vaccine. TCRdb's table, derived via immunoSEQ multiplex PCR, lists solely in-frame clones and lacks some. The table has 90,000 to 130,000 clones, approximately 83% seen once. Per the germline V gene, CDR1 is MDHEN and CDR2 is SYDVKM. The CDR3 runs to 15 residues. J gave up 2 bases and V 5 bases, and 4 bases lay outside the gene matches. General study findings and limits: Two AZD1222 administrations were followed by greater Spike-specific TCR breadth and depth. Unmutated regions of variants are reportedly targeted by nearly half of spike-specific TCRs.

V and J are TRBV28 and TRBJ2-3; 10 bases fit TRBD2. The source material was peripheral blood, sampled on day 0 of AZD1222 vaccination. The clonotype originates from an adult in good health. The CDR3 protein is CASSRLAGTTDTQYF. The CDR3 bases are TGTGCCAGCAGTCGACTAGCGGGCACCACAGATACGCAGTATTTT.